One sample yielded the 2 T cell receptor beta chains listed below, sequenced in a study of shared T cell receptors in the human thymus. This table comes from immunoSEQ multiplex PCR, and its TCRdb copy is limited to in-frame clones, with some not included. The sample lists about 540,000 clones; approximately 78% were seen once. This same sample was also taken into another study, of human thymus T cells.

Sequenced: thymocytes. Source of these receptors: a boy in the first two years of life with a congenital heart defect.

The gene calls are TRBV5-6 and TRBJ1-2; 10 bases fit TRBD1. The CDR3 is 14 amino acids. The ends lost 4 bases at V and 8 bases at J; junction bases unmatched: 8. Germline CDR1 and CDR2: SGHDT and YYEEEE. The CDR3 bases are TGTGCCAGCAGCCCAGGACAGGGGGAGGAGGGCTACACCTTC. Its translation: CASSPGQGEEGYTF.

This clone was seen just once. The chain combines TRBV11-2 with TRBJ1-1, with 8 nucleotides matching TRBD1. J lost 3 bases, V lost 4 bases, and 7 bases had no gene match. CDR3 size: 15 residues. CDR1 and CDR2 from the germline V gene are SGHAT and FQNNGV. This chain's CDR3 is CASSYRTGRDTEAFF. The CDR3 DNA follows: TGTGCCAGCAGCTACCGGACAGGGCGGGACACTGAAGCTTTCTTT.